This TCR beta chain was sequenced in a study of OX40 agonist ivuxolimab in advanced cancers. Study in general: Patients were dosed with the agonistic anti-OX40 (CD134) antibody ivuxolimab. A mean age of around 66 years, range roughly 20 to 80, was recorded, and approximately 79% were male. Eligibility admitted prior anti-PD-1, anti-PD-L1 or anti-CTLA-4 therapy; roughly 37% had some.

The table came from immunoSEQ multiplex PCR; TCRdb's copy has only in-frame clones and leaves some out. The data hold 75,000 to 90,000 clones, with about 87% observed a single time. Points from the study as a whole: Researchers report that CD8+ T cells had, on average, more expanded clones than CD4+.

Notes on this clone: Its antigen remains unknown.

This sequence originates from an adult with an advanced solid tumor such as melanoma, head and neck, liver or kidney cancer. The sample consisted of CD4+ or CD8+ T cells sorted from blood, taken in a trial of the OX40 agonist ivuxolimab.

The CDR3 is CASSPETDTYSGNTIYF. The CDR3 bases are TGTGCCAGCTCACCAGAAACAGACACATACTCTGGAAACACCATATATTTT. This rearrangement joins TRBV18 to TRBJ1-3; D is unclear. Germline assignment: CDR1 KGHSH and CDR2 LQKENI. This CDR3 is 17 amino acids long. Trimming removed 2 bases at V and 0 bases at J, with 14 bases between.